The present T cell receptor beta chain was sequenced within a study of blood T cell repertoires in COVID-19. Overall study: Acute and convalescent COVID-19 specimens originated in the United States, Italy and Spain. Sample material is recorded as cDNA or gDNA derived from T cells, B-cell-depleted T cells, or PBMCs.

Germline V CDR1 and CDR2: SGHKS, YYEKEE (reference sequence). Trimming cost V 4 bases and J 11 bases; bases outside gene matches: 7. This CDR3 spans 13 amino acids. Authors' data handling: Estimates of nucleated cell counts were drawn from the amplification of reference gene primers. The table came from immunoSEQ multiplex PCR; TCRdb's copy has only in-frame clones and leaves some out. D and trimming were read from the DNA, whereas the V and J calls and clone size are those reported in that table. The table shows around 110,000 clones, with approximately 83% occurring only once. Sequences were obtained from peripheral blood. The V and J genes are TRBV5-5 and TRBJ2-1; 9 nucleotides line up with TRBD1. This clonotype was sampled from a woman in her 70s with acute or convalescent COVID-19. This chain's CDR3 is CASSRDRENQQFF. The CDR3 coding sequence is TGTGCCAGCAGCAGGGACAGGGAAAATCAGCAGTTCTTC.